This entry describes one T cell receptor beta chain. Original processing notes: Reference gene primer amplification gave estimated nucleated cell counts. The method was immunoSEQ multiplex PCR; TCRdb's version includes in-frame clones alone and lacks a portion of them. V and J calls and clone size come straight from that table; D and trimming were deduced from the DNA. The sample comprises approximately 100,000 clones, around nine tenths of which are singletons, and around 6% rests with the top ten. Trimming cost V 3 bases and J 3 bases; bases outside gene matches: 6. In germline, CDR1 is MGHDK, CDR2 SYGVNS. The CDR3 extends over 15 amino acids. The data are from a study of blood T cell repertoires in COVID-19. Study-wide background: Collection of acute and convalescent COVID-19 samples took place in the United States, Italy and Spain. In each case, the material was cDNA or gDNA derived from T cells, B-cell-depleted T cells, or PBMCs.

The rearrangement links TRBV25-1 to TRBJ2-7; 9 positions match TRBD1. The source of this sequence is a man between 65 and 79 years old with acute or convalescent COVID-19. Sequencing was performed on peripheral blood. This chain's CDR3 is CASSDTTGGDYEQYF. The CDR3 nucleotides are TGTGCCAGCAGTGACACGACAGGGGGTGACTACGAGCAGTACTTC.